This T cell receptor beta chain was sequenced in a study of CD8 T cells in ankylosing spondylitis. By quantitative 5'-RACE with molecular barcodes, the TCR beta libraries were made. TCRdb analysed the 5' RACE reads with MiXCR anew, one entry per CDR3 protein. The profile covers a few hundred thousand distinct CDR3 sequences, with about 15% appearing a single time and over 0.9% taken by the ten largest. V gave up 1 base and J gave up 8 bases, with 14 bases separating them. CDR1 is MGHRA, CDR2 YSYEKL, per germline. This CDR3 spans 14 amino acids. On this clonotype itself: Its antigen remains unknown.

Study-wide findings and caveats: Roughly eight highly homologous variants made up a TCR beta motif, and this motif appeared characteristic of ankylosing spondylitis blood. In ankylosing spondylitis patients, matched synovial fluid reportedly showed significant enrichment of disease-linked clones. Disease-linked clones bore a CD8+ phenotype and were relatively rare in peripheral blood. Reactive arthritis synovial fluid and blood previously showed some of these motif variants.

The V and J genes are TRBV4-1 and TRBJ1-2; possibly TRBD1 for D (6 bases). The clonotype originates from a male donor with ankylosing spondylitis. The specimen sequenced was blood, either unsorted or a sorted T cell fraction (not recorded which). CDR3 sequence: CASSQVVRGLGYTF. The CDR3, as DNA: TGCGCCAGCAGCCAAGTCGTAAGGGGGTTGGGCTACACCTTC.